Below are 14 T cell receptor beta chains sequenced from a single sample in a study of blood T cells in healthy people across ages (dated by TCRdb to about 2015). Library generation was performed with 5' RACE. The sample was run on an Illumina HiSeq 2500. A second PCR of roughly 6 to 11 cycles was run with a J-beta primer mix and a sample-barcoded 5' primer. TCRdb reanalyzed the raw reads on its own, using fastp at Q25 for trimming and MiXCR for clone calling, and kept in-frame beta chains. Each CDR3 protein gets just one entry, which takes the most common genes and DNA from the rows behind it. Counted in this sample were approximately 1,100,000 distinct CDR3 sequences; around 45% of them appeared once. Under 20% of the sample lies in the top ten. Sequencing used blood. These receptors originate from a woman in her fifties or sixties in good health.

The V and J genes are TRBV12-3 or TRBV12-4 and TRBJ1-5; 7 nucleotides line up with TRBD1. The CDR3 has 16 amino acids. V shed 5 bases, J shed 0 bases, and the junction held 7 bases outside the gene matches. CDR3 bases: TGTGCCAGCAGTCGCGGGACAGCAGATAGCAATCAGCCCCAGCATTTT. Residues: CASSRGTADSNQPQHF.

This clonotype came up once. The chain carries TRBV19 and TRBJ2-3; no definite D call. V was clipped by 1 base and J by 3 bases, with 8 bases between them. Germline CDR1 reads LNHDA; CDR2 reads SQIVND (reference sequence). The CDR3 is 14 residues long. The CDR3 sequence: CASSIGPRTDTQYF. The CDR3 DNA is TGTGCCAGTAGTATAGGGCCCCGTACAGATACGCAGTATTTT.

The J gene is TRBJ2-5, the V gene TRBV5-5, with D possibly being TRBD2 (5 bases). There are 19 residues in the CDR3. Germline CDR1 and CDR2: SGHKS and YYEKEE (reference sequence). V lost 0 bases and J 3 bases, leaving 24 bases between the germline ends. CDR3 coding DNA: TGTGCCAGCAGCTTGGCCGAGTCGTTACGGGGTATATTGGAAGAGACCCAGTACTTC. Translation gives CASSLAESLRGILEETQYF.

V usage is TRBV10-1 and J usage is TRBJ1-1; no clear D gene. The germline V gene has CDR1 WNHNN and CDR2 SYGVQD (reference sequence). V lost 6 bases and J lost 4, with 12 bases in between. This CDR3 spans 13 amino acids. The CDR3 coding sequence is TGCGCCAGCAGCCAGGACCCGAGCACTGAAGCTTTCTTT. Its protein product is CASSQDPSTEAFF.

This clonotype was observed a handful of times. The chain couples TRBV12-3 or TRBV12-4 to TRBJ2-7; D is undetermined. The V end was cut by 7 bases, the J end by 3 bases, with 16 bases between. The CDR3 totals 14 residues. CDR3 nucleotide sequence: TGTGCCAGCACCCCCACTGGGCGCCGCTACGAGCAGTACTTC. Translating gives CASTPTGRRYEQYF.

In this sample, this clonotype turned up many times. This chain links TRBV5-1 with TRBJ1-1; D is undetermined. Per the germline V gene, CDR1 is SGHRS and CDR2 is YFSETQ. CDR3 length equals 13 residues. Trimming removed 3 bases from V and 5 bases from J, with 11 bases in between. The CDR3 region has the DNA TGCGCCAGCAGCTCGACCACGATGACTGAAGCTTTCTTT. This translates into CASSSTTMTEAFF. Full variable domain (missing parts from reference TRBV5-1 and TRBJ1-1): KAGVTQTPRYLIKTRGQQVTLSCSPISGHRSVSWYQQTPGQGLQFLFEYFSETQRNKGNFPGRFSGRQFSNSRSEMNVSTLELGDSALYLCASSSTTMTEAFFGQGTRLTVV.

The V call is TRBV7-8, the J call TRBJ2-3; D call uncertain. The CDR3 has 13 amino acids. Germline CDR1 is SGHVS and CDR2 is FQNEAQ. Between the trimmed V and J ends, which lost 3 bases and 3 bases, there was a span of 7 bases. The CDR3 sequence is CASSFRPTDTQYF. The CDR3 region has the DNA TGTGCCAGCAGCTTTCGCCCAACAGATACGCAGTATTTT.

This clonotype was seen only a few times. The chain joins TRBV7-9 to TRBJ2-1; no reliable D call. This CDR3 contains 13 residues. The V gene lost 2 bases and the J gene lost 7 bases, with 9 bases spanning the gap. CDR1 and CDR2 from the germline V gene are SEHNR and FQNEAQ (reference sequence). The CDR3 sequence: CASSLLLVNEQFF. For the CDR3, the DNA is TGTGCCAGCAGCTTATTATTAGTGAATGAGCAGTTCTTC.

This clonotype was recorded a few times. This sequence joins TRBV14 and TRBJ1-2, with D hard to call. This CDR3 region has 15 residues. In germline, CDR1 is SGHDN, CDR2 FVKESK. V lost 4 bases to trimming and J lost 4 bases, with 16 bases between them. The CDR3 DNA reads TGTGCCAGCAGCCCCAGAGATCAGGAAGTCTATGGCTACACCTTC. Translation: CASSPRDQEVYGYTF. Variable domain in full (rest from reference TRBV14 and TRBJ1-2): EAGVTQFPSHSVIEKGQTVTLRCDPISGHDNLYWYRRVMGKEIKFLLHFVKESKQDESGMPNNRFLAERTGGTYSTLKVQPAELEDSGVYFCASSPRDQEVYGYTFGSGTRLTVV.

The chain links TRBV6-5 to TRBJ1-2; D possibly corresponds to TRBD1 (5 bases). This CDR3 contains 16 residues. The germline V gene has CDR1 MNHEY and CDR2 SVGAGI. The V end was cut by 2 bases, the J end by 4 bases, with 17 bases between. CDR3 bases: TGTGCCAGCAGTTACCACAGACGAGGGGACGGCTATGGCTACACCTTC. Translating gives CASSYHRRGDGYGYTF.

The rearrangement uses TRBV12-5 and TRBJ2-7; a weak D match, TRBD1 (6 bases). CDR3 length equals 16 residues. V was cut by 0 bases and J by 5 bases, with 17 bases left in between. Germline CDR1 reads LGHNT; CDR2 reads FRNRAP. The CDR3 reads CASGLVPRGRGHEQYF. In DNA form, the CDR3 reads TGTGCTAGTGGTTTGGTACCCCGGGGCAGGGGACACGAGCAGTACTTC.

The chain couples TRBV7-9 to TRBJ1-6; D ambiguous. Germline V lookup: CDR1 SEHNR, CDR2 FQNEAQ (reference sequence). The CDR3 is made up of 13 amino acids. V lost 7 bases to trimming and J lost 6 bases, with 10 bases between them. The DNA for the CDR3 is TGTGCCAGCACCGGATACCCTAATTCACCCCTCCACTTT. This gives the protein CASTGYPNSPLHF.

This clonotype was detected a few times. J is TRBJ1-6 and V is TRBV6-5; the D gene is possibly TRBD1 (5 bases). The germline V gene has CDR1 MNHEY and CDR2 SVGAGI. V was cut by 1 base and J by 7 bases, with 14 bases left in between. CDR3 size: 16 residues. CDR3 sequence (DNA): TGTGCCAGCAGTTACTTCGGGACGGGAGGGAATTCACCCCTCCACTTT. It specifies CASSYFGTGGNSPLHF.

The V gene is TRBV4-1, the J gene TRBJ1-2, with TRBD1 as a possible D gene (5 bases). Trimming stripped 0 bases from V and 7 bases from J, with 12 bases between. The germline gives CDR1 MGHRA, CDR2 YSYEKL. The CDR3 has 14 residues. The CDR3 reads CASSQESDQGGYTF. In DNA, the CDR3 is TGCGCCAGCAGCCAAGAAAGTGACCAGGGTGGCTACACCTTC.